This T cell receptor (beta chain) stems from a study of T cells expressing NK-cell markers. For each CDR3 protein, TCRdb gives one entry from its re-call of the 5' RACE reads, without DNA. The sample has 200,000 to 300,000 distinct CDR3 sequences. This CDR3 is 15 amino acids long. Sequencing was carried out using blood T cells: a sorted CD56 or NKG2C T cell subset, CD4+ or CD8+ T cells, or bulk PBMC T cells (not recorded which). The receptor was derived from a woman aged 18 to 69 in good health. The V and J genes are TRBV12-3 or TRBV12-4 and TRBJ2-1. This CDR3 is CASSNEDRSYNEQFF.